This is a list of T cell receptor beta chains from one sample in a study of shared clonotypes between healthy human individuals. Assay: immunoSEQ multiplex PCR; the TCRdb copy retains only in-frame clones and omits some. The profile shows about 490,000 clones, less than 80% of them singletons. The sample consisted of PBMCs. These receptors were obtained from a woman between 40 and 50 years old in good health. Some clones in this sample may be carry-over from other donors' samples. CDR3s leave out the opening cysteine and the closing phenylalanine or tryptophan.

CDR3 protein	V gene	J gene
ASSRPSTNEKLF	TRBV19	TRBJ1-4
ASSSSPGVRETQY	TRBV5-6	TRBJ2-5
ASSLGAGTTGELF	TRBV7-2	TRBJ2-2
ASSLVLSADTQY	TRBV14	TRBJ2-3
ASSIGRTANYEQY	TRBV19	TRBJ2-7
ASSPPNRVGEQY	TRBV18	TRBJ2-7
ASSLGSAPGTAKNYGYT	TRBV7-8	TRBJ1-2
AISGGQGSYNEQF	TRBV10-3	TRBJ2-1
ASSYLRGLNNEQF	TRBV7-2	TRBJ2-1
ASSQEGSGRGDTQY	TRBV4-1	TRBJ2-3
ASSKNTGELF	TRBV9	TRBJ2-2
ASSARGRRGTYEQY	TRBV7-8	TRBJ2-7
ASSPRTGGYEQY	TRBV7-2	TRBJ2-7
ASSMNPGARTSTDTQY	TRBV19	TRBJ2-3
ASRLFPNTEAF	TRBV25-1	TRBJ1-1
ASNRAGGPYEQY	TRBV2	TRBJ2-7
ASSHPNGIKGIFTYEQY	TRBV4-2	TRBJ2-7
ASLKIGAEKLF	TRBV19	TRBJ1-4
ATSRDRGTQY	TRBV15	TRBJ2-5
ASSPQTGGEQY	TRBV7-2	TRBJ2-7
AISASLTGANEQF	TRBV10-3	TRBJ2-1
ASSLSQGWAGELF	TRBV7-8	TRBJ2-2
ASSPGQVLAEQY	TRBV13	TRBJ2-7
ASSLRQGNGETQY	TRBV7-7	TRBJ2-5
ASSPIPDEQY	TRBV18	TRBJ2-7
ASSPTGYNEQF	TRBV18	TRBJ2-1
ASSQGRRRMF	TRBV4-1	TRBJ2-1
ATSREAATNEKLF	TRBV15	TRBJ1-4
ASRWAFSEAF	TRBV6-1	TRBJ1-1
ASSLPGGSTDTQY	TRBV5-4	TRBJ2-3
ASSSQAGAGKNIQY	TRBV28	TRBJ2-4
ASRRQGADETQY	TRBV5-1	TRBJ2-5
ASSLDGSVDEQY	TRBV7-2	TRBJ2-7
ASSLGQGVYNEQF	TRBV14	TRBJ2-1
ASSLIGGGYT	TRBV7-9	TRBJ1-2
ASSPGLAGGSFSYEQY	TRBV5-1	TRBJ2-7
ASSPYRDPSYNEQF	TRBV18	TRBJ2-1
ASSLAGGGTDTQY	TRBV13	TRBJ2-3
ASSVEGDLYNEQF	TRBV9	TRBJ2-1
ASSEGTGSGANVLT	TRBV5-1	TRBJ2-6
ASSFRGGGQPQH	TRBV27	TRBJ1-5
ASQVGPGGNQPQH	TRBV5-1	TRBJ1-5
ASSQDVAASTDTQY	TRBV4-3	TRBJ2-3
ASSQDREPGELF	TRBV4-2	TRBJ2-2
ASSPQSGDQPQH	TRBV18	TRBJ1-5
ASSVIPGTEYEQY	TRBV7-6	TRBJ2-7
ASSVWAGELF	TRBV9	TRBJ2-2
ASRLWSSYEQY	TRBV28	TRBJ2-7